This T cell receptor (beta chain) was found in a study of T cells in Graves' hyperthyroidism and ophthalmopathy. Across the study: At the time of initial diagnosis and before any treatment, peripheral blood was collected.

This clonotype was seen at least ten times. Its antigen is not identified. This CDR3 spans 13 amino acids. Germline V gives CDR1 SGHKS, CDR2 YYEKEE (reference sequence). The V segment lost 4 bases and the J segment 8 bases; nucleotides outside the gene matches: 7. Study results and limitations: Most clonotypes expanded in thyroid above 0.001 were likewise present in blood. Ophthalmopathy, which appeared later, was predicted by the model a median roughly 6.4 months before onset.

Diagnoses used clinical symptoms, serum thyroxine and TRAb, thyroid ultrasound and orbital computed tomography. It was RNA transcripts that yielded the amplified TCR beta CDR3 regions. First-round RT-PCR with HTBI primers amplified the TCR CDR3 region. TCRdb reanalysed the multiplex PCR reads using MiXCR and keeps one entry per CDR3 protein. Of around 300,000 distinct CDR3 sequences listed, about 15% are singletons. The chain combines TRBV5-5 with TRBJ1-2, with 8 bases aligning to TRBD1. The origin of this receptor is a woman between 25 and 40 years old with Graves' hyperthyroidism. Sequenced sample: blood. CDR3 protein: CASSRDRSGGYTF. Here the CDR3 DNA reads TGTGCCAGCAGCCGGGACAGGTCGGGAGGCTACACCTTC.